Sequencing of this TCR beta chain was carried out in a study of blood T cell repertoires in COVID-19. Original analysis: Reference gene primer amplification in the assay estimated nucleated cell counts. Using immunoSEQ multiplex PCR, the repertoire was profiled, and TCRdb retains in-frame clones only, with some absent. Clone size and the V and J calls come from that table; the DNA yielded D and trimming. The table lists about 49,000 clones, around 85% of them singletons, with around 14% in the top ten. Germline CDR1 SNHLY, CDR2 FYNNEI. This CDR3 spans 14 amino acids. Trimming took 6 bases from V and 7 from J; bases not matched to a gene: 9.

The TCR sequence derives from a human donor in a cohort sampled during active COVID-19. The chain combines TRBV2 with TRBJ1-1, with TRBD1 identical over 9 bases. The sequencing input was peripheral blood. The CDR3 loop is CASRDRGTDGEAFF. As DNA, the CDR3 is TGTGCCAGCAGGGACAGGGGAACGGATGGTGAAGCTTTCTTT.